Listed here is a single T cell receptor (beta chain). Its antigen is not yet known. The input lacks base qualities; no much larger clone sits a single base away. This sample was taken from a study of control samples from healthy donors and cancer patients (dated by TCRdb to 2020 to 2022). Cut back by 6 bases and 8 bases, the V and J ends lie 14 bases apart. The cysteine opens and the phenylalanine closes a CDR3 of 13 amino acids. Just the 39-base CDR3 DNA is kept, in frame starting at base 1. According to the germline V gene, CDR1 reads MNHEY and CDR2 reads SVGAGI. The method was the immunoSEQ multiplex PCR assay. In TCRdb, the immuneACCESS table is reduced to in-frame sequences with V and J assigned. These tables do not hold every clone; where another copy was compared, an unresolved V gene accounts for under half, and the others remain unexplained. The sample data list over 150,000 clones, and around nine tenths of these were observed just once. 1.2% to 1.5% of the sample comes from the top ten.

The source is a man younger than 40 in good health. The sample consisted of blood. Recombination joined TRBV6-5 with TRBJ2-1; TRBD1 is possibly the D segment (6 matching bases). The DNA sequence follows: TGTGCCAGCAGAGTAGCAGGGGTCGATGAGCAGTTCTTC. Its protein reads: CASRVAGVDEQFF.